The rows below give T cell receptor beta chains drawn from one sample of a study of blood T cells in healthy people across ages. TCRdb re-called the 5' RACE reads with MiXCR, one entry per CDR3 protein. The sample yields approximately 1,100,000 distinct CDR3 sequences, 35% to 50% seen once. Source material: blood. The origin of the receptors is a woman aged 55 to 70 in good health. CDR3s include the opening cysteine and the closing phenylalanine or tryptophan. D genes are given only for firm matches. Size is omitted from some rows. Given values are once, few, many or a class for expanded clones.

TRBJ2-3 | NA | NA | TRBV7-3 | CASSLRSWGTDTQYF | TGTGCCAGCAGCTTAAGGAGTTGGGGCACAGATACGCAGTATTTT
TRBJ2-3 | TRBD2 | NA | TRBV7-3 | CASSDGLAGQDTQYF | TGTGCCAGCAGCGACGGACTAGCGGGGCAAGATACGCAGTATTTT
TRBJ2-3 | TRBD2 | NA | TRBV9 | CASSYRLRGSYTDTQYF | TGTGCCAGCAGCTACCGGCTTCGCGGGAGTTATACAGATACGCAGTATTTT
TRBJ2-3 | NA | few | TRBV20-1 | CSARDGSQATDTQYF | TGCAGTGCTAGAGATGGTTCGCAGGCCACAGATACGCAGTATTTT
TRBJ2-1 | NA | many | TRBV7-3 | CASSLTPGRGGYNEQFF | TGTGCCAGCAGCTTAACGCCCGGTAGGGGGGGTTACAATGAGCAGTTCTTC
TRBJ2-5 | NA | NA | TRBV5-1 | CASSLDTGQETQYF | TGCGCCAGCAGCTTGGATACGGGGCAAGAGACCCAGTACTTC
TRBJ1-5 | TRBD1 | once | TRBV4-2 | CASSQSNTGVYQPQHF | TGTGCCAGCAGCCAAAGTAATACAGGGGTTTATCAGCCCCAGCATTTT
TRBJ2-6 | TRBD1 | NA | TRBV12-3/TRBV12-4 | CASSVGQNAANVLTF | TGTGCCAGCAGTGTGGGACAGAACGCTGCCAACGTCCTGACTTTC
TRBJ2-7 | TRBD2 | few | TRBV20-1 | CSAAGGGNEQYF | TGCAGTGCCGCCGGGGGGGGCAACGAGCAGTACTTC
TRBJ2-5 | TRBD2 | few | TRBV4-2 | CASSQERGGTSGSPLQETQYF | TGTGCCAGCAGCCAAGAGAGGGGGGGGACTAGCGGGAGCCCCCTGCAAGAGACCCAGTACTTC
TRBJ2-7 | TRBD2 | NA | TRBV28 | CASSSQTNPYSGRAGYEQYF | TGTGCCAGCAGTTCCCAAACAAACCCATATAGCGGGAGGGCCGGTTACGAGCAGTACTTC
TRBJ2-1 | TRBD2 | few | TRBV6-1 | CASSRITSGRVSSYNEQFF | TGTGCCAGCAGCCGAATAACTAGCGGGAGGGTCAGCTCCTACAATGAGCAGTTCTTC
TRBJ2-1 | NA | NA | TRBV29-1 | CSVERAGYNEQFF | TGCAGCGTTGAAAGGGCCGGATACAATGAGCAGTTCTTC
TRBJ2-1 | TRBD2 | NA | TRBV7-9 | CASSPSGTGYEQFF | TGTGCCAGCAGCCCTAGCGGGACCGGCTACGAGCAGTTCTTC
TRBJ2-5 | TRBD2 | NA | TRBV7-8 | CASSLPLSSGSKETQYF | TGTGCCAGCAGCTTACCTCTCTCTAGCGGGAGTAAAGAGACCCAGTACTTC
TRBJ2-7 | NA | few | TRBV12-5 | CASGLVSSLLTTHEQYF | TGTGCTAGTGGTTTGGTATCTTCTCTCCTAACGACCCACGAGCAGTACTTC
TRBJ2-5 | TRBD2 | NA | TRBV5-5 | CASSFLAGVYQETQYF | TGTGCCAGCAGCTTCCTAGCGGGTGTGTACCAAGAGACCCAGTACTTC
TRBJ2-1 | TRBD2 | few | TRBV7-9 | CASSPPRLAGYNEQFF | TGTGCCAGCAGCCCTCCGAGACTAGCGGGATACAATGAGCAGTTCTTC
TRBJ2-1 | TRBD2 | few | TRBV10-3 | CAISESGRANNEQFF | TGTGCCATCAGTGAAAGCGGGAGGGCCAACAATGAGCAGTTCTTC
TRBJ2-1 | TRBD2 | NA | TRBV3-1 | CASSPGLAGDKFF | TGTGCCAGCAGCCCTGGACTAGCGGGAGACAAGTTCTTC
TRBJ2-7 | NA | NA | TRBV7-9 | CASSSAQGGNEQYF | TGTGCCAGCAGTTCAGCCCAAGGCGGGAATGAGCAGTACTTC
TRBJ2-5 | TRBD2 | NA | TRBV27 | CASSSPGGEETQYF | TGTGCCAGCAGTTCCCCGGGGGGGGAAGAGACCCAGTACTTC
TRBJ2-1 | NA | NA | TRBV20-1 | CSARAPGLHNEQFF | TGCAGTGCTAGAGCTCCGGGACTTCACAATGAGCAGTTCTTC
TRBJ2-7 | NA | NA | TRBV6-2/TRBV6-3 | CASTSTNEQYF | TGTGCCAGCACTTCCACGAACGAGCAGTACTTC